These T cell receptor beta chains were read from a single sample in a study of blood T cell repertoires in COVID-19. TCRdb's table, derived via immunoSEQ multiplex PCR, lists solely in-frame clones and lacks some. The sample carries more than 200,000 clones, approximately 86% recorded once. The sequenced sample consisted of peripheral blood. Every receptor here comes from a woman in her fifties or sixties with COVID-19, enrolled during active disease. The CDR3 runs from the conserved cysteine through the conserved F or W. The D gene is left open where the match is weak. Clone size is shown for a subset of rows, as once, few, many or a class of expanded clone.

J gene,D gene,clone size,V gene,CDR3 DNA,CDR3 protein
TRBJ1-1,-,-,TRBV27,TGTGCCAGCAAGTTACAGGGTTTGAACACTGAAGCTTTCTTT,CASKLQGLNTEAFF
TRBJ2-1,TRBD1,-,TRBV19,TGTGCCACACCGAGGGACAGGGGGAGGATTAATGAGCAGTTCTTC,CATPRDRGRINEQFF
TRBJ1-2,-,-,TRBV18,TGTGCCAGCTCACCCGGTAAGGGGTCACATGGCTACACCTTC,CASSPGKGSHGYTF
TRBJ1-6,-,-,TRBV9,TGTGCCAGCAGCGTGGGCAGAAAGGATTCACCCCTCCACTTT,CASSVGRKDSPLHF
TRBJ2-2,TRBD1,-,TRBV5-1,TGCGCCAGCAGCCCTCGACAGGGGAACACCGGGGAGCTGTTTTTT,CASSPRQGNTGELFF
TRBJ1-6,-,-,TRBV25-1,TGTGCCAGCAGGGAGACTCGGTGGGATTCACCCCTCCACTTT,CASRETRWDSPLHF
TRBJ2-1,TRBD1,-,TRBV29-1,TGCAGCGTTTCCGGGACAGGGTTTTACAATGAGCAGTTCTTC,CSVSGTGFYNEQFF
TRBJ2-1,-,-,TRBV30,TGTGCCTGGAGTGTACCGAGCGTCGACGGAAACAATGAGCAGTTCTTC,CAWSVPSVDGNNEQFF
TRBJ1-1,TRBD1,-,TRBV28,TGTGCCAGCAGTTCCCCTCACAGGGGAACTGAAGCTTTCTTT,CASSSPHRGTEAFF
TRBJ1-5,TRBD1,once,TRBV6-5,TGTGCCAGCAGGGACAGGGGATCCAATCAGCCCCAGCATTTT,CASRDRGSNQPQHF
TRBJ1-1,TRBD1,-,TRBV24-1,TGTGCCACCAGTGGACAGGGGGCAGGCACTGAAGCTTTCTTT,CATSGQGAGTEAFF
TRBJ2-1,-,-,TRBV27,TGTGCCAGCAGTTTCGAGGGACATCCACTCTATGAGCAGTTCTTC,CASSFEGHPLYEQFF
TRBJ1-2,TRBD1,once,TRBV28,TGTGCCAGCAGTTTTGGGGTGACAGGGGGCTGGGGTGGTGGCTACACCTTC,CASSFGVTGGWGGGYTF
TRBJ1-2,-,-,TRBV13,TGTGCCAGCAGCTTAGGTTCCTTCTATGGCTACACCTTC,CASSLGSFYGYTF
TRBJ2-5,-,-,TRBV11-1,TGTGCCAGCACCGACTCAACCAGGGGGGTGACCCAGTACTTC,CASTDSTRGVTQYF
TRBJ2-1,-,-,TRBV7-9,TGTGCCAGCGCCCAGATGCCCGCGACTACCTACAATGAGCAGTTCTTC,CASAQMPATTYNEQFF
TRBJ1-1,TRBD1,once,TRBV19,TGTGCCAGTAATGGGGGCCGGACAAAACTCAGGGGGACTGAAGCTTTCTTT,CASNGGRTKLRGTEAFF
TRBJ2-7,TRBD2,-,TRBV20-1,TGCAGTGCTAGTGGGGTTTTTGGGGGGGTCTACGAGCAGTACTTC,CSASGVFGGVYEQYF
TRBJ2-7,TRBD2,-,TRBV11-2,TGTGCCAGCAGCTTTGGACTAGCGGGAGTCGAGCAGTACTTC,CASSFGLAGVEQYF
TRBJ2-2,TRBD2,-,TRBV7-2,TGTGCCACCTCACCCCCCGGACTAGCGGGAGGCACCGGGGAGCTGTTTTTT,CATSPPGLAGGTGELFF
TRBJ2-1,TRBD2,-,TRBV28,TGTGCCAGCAGTTCCACTAGCGGGAGCCCCTCCTACAATGAGCAGTTCTTC,CASSSTSGSPSYNEQFF
TRBJ2-7,TRBD2,-,TRBV29-1,TGCAGCGCCCGAGGGGAGGGCCACGAGCAGTACTTC,CSARGEGHEQYF
TRBJ2-5,-,-,TRBV11-2,TGTGCCAGCAGCATTGAACATCGGGGACAAGAGACCCAGTACTTC,CASSIEHRGQETQYF